Below are 30 T cell receptor beta chains sequenced from a single sample in a study of Ad26.COV2.S vaccination and SARS-CoV-2 variants. Clones were sequenced by immunoSEQ multiplex PCR, and TCRdb holds only the in-frame ones, with some missing. The table has some 500,000 clones, 75% to 90% seen once; the top ten hold about 2.4%. Specified treatment: about 20 received Ad26.COV2.S at low or high dose, single or two shots; roughly five received placebo; per-sample allocation not given. Day 63 after the first injection of vaccine or placebo was the sampling time. Sequencing used peripheral blood, obtained in a trial of Ad26.COV2.S vaccine versus placebo. The source is a person aged 18-60 years who received the Ad26.COV2.S COVID-19 vaccine or a placebo.

This sequence joins TRBV25-1 and TRBJ2-1; D could derive from TRBD1 or TRBD2 (5 bases each). Germline CDR1 reads MGHDK; CDR2 reads SYGVNS. This CDR3 contains 14 residues. V gave up 5 bases and J gave up 6 bases, with 14 bases separating them. CDR3 region: CASSLRVGTNEQFF. The CDR3 DNA follows: TGTGCCAGCAGTTTGCGAGTCGGGACCAATGAGCAGTTCTTC.

The chain couples TRBV7-8 to TRBJ1-3; no definite D call. Looked up from germline, CDR1 is SGHVS and CDR2 is FQNEAQ. V lost 8 bases and J lost 2, with 16 bases in between. The length of the CDR3 is 15 residues. CDR3 sequence: CASGPGRAAGNTIYF. In nucleotides, the CDR3 is TGTGCCAGCGGTCCCGGAAGGGCAGCTGGAAACACCATATATTTT.

This clone occurred once. The chain couples TRBV19 to TRBJ2-2; D is unresolved. CDR1 is LNHDA and CDR2 is SQIVND in the germline V gene (reference sequence). CDR3 length equals 13 residues. The V end lost 1 base, the J end lost 7 bases, and 7 bases lay between the germline ends. Here the CDR3 reads CASSIGGFGELFF. DNA for the CDR3: TGTGCCAGTAGTATAGGCGGATTCGGGGAGCTGTTTTTT.

V gene TRBV5-4 combines with J gene TRBJ2-2; D assignment may be TRBD1 or TRBD2 (6 bases each). Germline V CDR1 and CDR2: SGHNT, YYREEE (reference sequence). The V end lost 3 bases, the J end lost 6 bases, and 21 bases lay between the germline ends. This CDR3 has 17 amino acids. The CDR3 protein is CASSSEGVLGPAGELFF. Written as DNA, the CDR3 is TGTGCCAGCAGCTCGGAGGGGGTTCTCGGGCCCGCCGGGGAGCTGTTTTTT. Together with reference TRBV5-4 and TRBJ2-2, the CDR3 gives the full variable domain: ETGVTQSPTHLIKTRGQQVTLRCSSQSGHNTVSWYQQALGQGPQFIFQYYREEENGRGNFPPRFSGLQFPNYSSELNVNALELDDSALYLCASSSEGVLGPAGELFFGEGSRLTVL.

CDR3 DNA sequence: TGTGCCAGCAGGGGACTAGCGAACAATGAGCAGTTCTTC. The encoded protein is CASRGLANNEQFF. This sequence joins TRBV3-1 (or the pseudogene TRBV3-2) and TRBJ2-1, with 10 bases that match TRBD2. CDR1 is LGHDT, CDR2 YNNKEL, per germline (reference sequence). CDR3 length: 13 amino acids. The V gene end was trimmed by 6 bases and the J gene end by 5 bases; junction bases not matched to a gene: 1.

This clone occurred once. The chain joins TRBV4-3 to TRBJ2-3; D gene uncertain. Germline lookup yields CDR1 LGHNA and CDR2 YSLEER. This CDR3 has 15 amino acids. V was clipped by 4 bases and J by 1 base, with 12 bases between them. DNA for the CDR3: TGCGCCAGCAGCCCCTTCCGCTACGGCACAGATACGCAGTATTTT. As protein: CASSPFRYGTDTQYF.

This sequence joins TRBV7-8 and TRBJ2-5, with 9 bases identical to TRBD1. This CDR3 comprises 13 residues. With 3 bases clipped from V and 6 bases from J, the junction kept 2 bases outside the gene matches. The germline V gene has CDR1 SGHVS and CDR2 FQNEAQ. CDR3: CASSLGQGKTQYF. CDR3 coding DNA: TGTGCCAGCAGCTTGGGACAGGGAAAGACCCAGTACTTC.

J is TRBJ1-1 and V is TRBV5-6; no clear D gene. Germline V gives CDR1 SGHDT, CDR2 YYEEEE. V was cut by 0 bases and J by 7 bases, with 10 bases left in between. The CDR3 length is 13 residues. CDR3 loop: CASSLGADGEAFF. The CDR3 coding sequence is TGTGCCAGCAGCTTGGGAGCCGACGGTGAAGCTTTCTTT.

The chain has TRBV5-6 and TRBJ2-1; TRBD2 matches at 8 bases. Losses at the gene ends were 3 bases for V and 2 bases for J; bases not matched to a gene: 4. This CDR3 is 15 amino acids long. The V gene's germline CDR1 is SGHDT and CDR2 YYEEEE. The CDR3, as DNA: TGTGCCAGCAGCTCCTTAGCGGGACCCTACAATGAGCAGTTCTTC. Translation gives CASSSLAGPYNEQFF.

This clone came up a few times. The sample contains more than one DNA sequence encoding this CDR3. The rearrangement uses TRBV7-3 and TRBJ1-2; D remains unclear. Germline CDR1 reads SGHTA; CDR2 reads FQGTGA. The CDR3 length is 13 residues. V dropped 2 bases and J dropped 4 bases, with 8 bases sitting between them. CDR3 bases: TGTGCCAGCAGCTTAGGGGTAGGCTATGGCTACACCTTC. It is translated as CASSLGVGYGYTF.

The V and J genes are TRBV24-1 and TRBJ2-1; 7 bases are shared with TRBD1. The V gene's germline CDR1 is KGHDR and CDR2 SFDVKD. The CDR3 has 17 amino acids. Trimming took 3 bases from V and 5 from J; bases not matched to a gene: 12. This chain's CDR3 is CATSDPGPRGFNNEQFF. The CDR3 nucleotides are TGTGCCACCAGTGATCCAGGCCCCAGGGGGTTTAACAATGAGCAGTTCTTC.

This clone was counted between two and nine times. The rearrangement joins TRBV2 to TRBJ1-5; maybe TRBD1 (6 bases). The CDR3 is made up of 15 amino acids. CDR1 and CDR2 (germline): SNHLY, FYNNEI. The ends were cut back, 1 base at V and 6 bases at J, with 13 bases in the middle. DNA for the CDR3: TGTGCCAGCAGTGAAGTAACAGGGCGTAGTCAGCCCCAGCATTTT. Its translation: CASSEVTGRSQPQHF. The variable domain in full, with the rest retrieved from reference TRBV2 and TRBJ1-5, is EPEVTQTPSHQVTQMGQEVILRCVPISNHLYFYWYRQILGQKVEFLVSFYNNEISEKSEIFDDQFSVERPDGSNFTLKIRSTKLEDSAMYFCASSEVTGRSQPQHFGDGTRLSIL.

This chain uses TRBV3-1 (or the pseudogene TRBV3-2) with TRBJ1-4; D call uncertain. Germline V gene lookup returns CDR1 LGHDT and CDR2 YNNKEL (reference sequence). The CDR3 is 17 amino acids. Trimming took 4 bases from V and 0 from J, leaving 15 bases between them. Here the CDR3 DNA reads TGTGCCAGCAGCCGCCGGGTGATTCTTGCAACTAATGAAAAACTGTTTTTT. Translation gives CASSRRVILATNEKLFF.

This clone occurred a few times. The chain combines TRBV11-1 with TRBJ1-6, with no clear D. Trimming removed 4 bases from V and 7 bases from J, with 11 bases in between. Germline V CDR1 and CDR2: SGHAT, FQDESV (reference sequence). The CDR3 spans 14 residues. As DNA, the CDR3 is TGTGCCAGCAGCTCGCCTGAGTTGAATTCACCCCTCCACTTT. Encoded protein: CASSSPELNSPLHF.

The rearrangement links TRBV21-1 to TRBJ2-7; the table calls TRBD2, which could not be checked here. TRBV21-1 corresponds to a pseudogene. The CDR3 totals 18 residues. The CDR3 DNA sequence: TGTGCCAGCAGCTTGGAGCCTGCTAGCGGGAGGAACGAGGGGGAGCAGTACGTC. It specifies CASSLEPASGRNEGEQYV.

The CDR3 reads CASSFRFSYEQYV. In DNA, the CDR3 is TGTGCCAGCAGCTTCCGTTTCTCCTACGAGCAGTACGTC. The rearrangement joins TRBV7-8 to TRBJ2-7; the D is unclear. Deletions cut 3 bases from V and 0 bases from J, with 6 bases between. This CDR3 has 13 residues. Germline lookup yields CDR1 SGHVS and CDR2 FQNEAQ.

The CDR3 DNA sequence: TGCGCCAGCAGCCTTTCCTCTTTGCCGGGAACTAATGAAAAACTGTTTTTT. Translation: CASSLSSLPGTNEKLFF. The chain is built from TRBV4-1 and TRBJ1-4; D gene unclear. This CDR3 has 17 amino acids. The V end was cut by 4 bases, the J end by 1 base, with 16 bases between. CDR1 and CDR2 (germline): MGHRA, YSYEKL.

V gene TRBV5-1 combines with J gene TRBJ2-5, with TRBD1 matching 8 bases. J was trimmed by 5 bases and V by 3 bases; bases with no gene match: 6. This CDR3 comprises 14 residues. Germline V gene sequence: CDR1 SGHRS, CDR2 YFSETQ. CDR3 in DNA: TGCGCCAGCAGCTCCGCGACAGGGGTGGAGACCCAGTACTTC. As protein: CASSSATGVETQYF.

V and J are TRBV30 and TRBJ1-1, with D maybe TRBD1 (5 bases). The CDR3 extends over 13 amino acids. Germline V gene lookup returns CDR1 GTSNPN and CDR2 SVGIG (reference sequence). V shed 3 bases and J shed 5 bases, with 13 bases lying between them. This chain's CDR3 is CAWSARGGTEAFF. DNA for the CDR3: TGTGCCTGGAGCGCCCGGGGGGGGACTGAAGCTTTCTTT.

This clone was found a few times. This chain joins TRBV29-1 and TRBJ2-2; D is possibly TRBD1 (6 bases). Germline V gives CDR1 SQVTM, CDR2 ANQGSEA. This CDR3 contains 13 residues. The V and J ends lost 3 bases and 3 bases respectively, with 8 bases between them. Here the CDR3 reads CSVDRGYTGELFF. CDR3 DNA sequence: TGCAGCGTTGACAGGGGTTACACCGGGGAGCTGTTTTTT.

V gene TRBV19 combines with J gene TRBJ2-7; no clear D gene. CDR1 LNHDA and CDR2 SQIVND come from the germline V gene (reference sequence). The CDR3 contains 13 residues. Deletions cut 5 bases from V and 3 bases from J, with 11 bases between. CDR3 DNA sequence: TGTGCCAGTAGTCCACGTGCAGGCTACGAGCAGTACTTC. Translation gives CASSPRAGYEQYF.

The chain combines TRBV9 with TRBJ2-3; 8 positions match TRBD2. The germline gives CDR1 SGDLS, CDR2 YYNGEE. Germline trimming cut 1 base from V and 1 base from J; bases unmatched to any gene: 8. The CDR3 consists of 17 residues. The DNA for the CDR3 is TGTGCCAGCAGCGTACTCCCGGGGGGGTGGGGCACAGATACGCAGTATTTT. Protein product: CASSVLPGGWGTDTQYF.

The rearrangement uses TRBV5-1 and TRBJ1-1; TRBD1 matches 8 bases. The CDR3 runs 14 residues. Germline V CDR1 and CDR2: SGHRS, YFSETQ. With V trimmed by 3 bases and J by 8 bases, 9 bases remained unmatched. The CDR3 reads CASSYGQGGPEAFF. CDR3 sequence (DNA): TGCGCCAGCAGCTACGGACAGGGAGGCCCCGAAGCTTTCTTT.

V usage is TRBV7-2 and J usage is TRBJ1-1; the match to TRBD1 covers 8 bases. This CDR3 has 13 amino acids. V trimming: 3 bases; J trimming: 8 bases; junction bases outside the gene matches: 5. Germline CDR1 is SGHTA and CDR2 is FQGNSA. For the CDR3, the DNA is TGTGCCAGCAGCTTCAGGAGGACAGGGGAAGCTTTCTTT. Its protein product is CASSFRRTGEAFF.

The chain recombines TRBV5-4 with TRBJ1-2, with a possible D match to TRBD1 (6 bases). CDR1 and CDR2 from the germline V gene are SGHNT and YYREEE (reference sequence). The CDR3 is made up of 16 amino acids. The ends were cut back, 2 bases at V and 7 bases at J, with 21 bases in the middle. The CDR3 region has the DNA TGTGCCAGCAGCTTAGGGGGGGCAGGGAGATTTTTTGGCTACACCTTC. Encoded protein: CASSLGGAGRFFGYTF. The full variable domain, completed using reference TRBV5-4 and TRBJ1-2, is ETGVTQSPTHLIKTRGQQVTLRCSSQSGHNTVSWYQQALGQGPQFIFQYYREEENGRGNFPPRFSGLQFPNYSSELNVNALELDDSALYLCASSLGGAGRFFGYTFGSGTRLTVV.

The rearrangement joins TRBV5-1 to TRBJ2-1; D possibly uses TRBD1 or TRBD2 (5 bases each). The CDR3 extends over 16 amino acids. CDR1 is SGHRS, CDR2 YFSETQ, per germline. Between the trimmed V and J ends, which lost 4 bases and 2 bases, there was a span of 16 bases. The CDR3: CASSLPVGAPYNEQFF. The CDR3 DNA sequence: TGCGCCAGCAGCCTACCCGTCGGGGCTCCCTACAATGAGCAGTTCTTC.

The chain carries TRBV28 and TRBJ2-7; D unclear. The CDR3 covers 11 residues. CDR1 is MDHEN and CDR2 is SYDVKM in the germline V gene. V dropped 4 bases and J dropped 2 bases, with 3 bases sitting between them. The CDR3 nucleotides are TGTGCCAGCAGTTCCGCCTACGAGCAGTACGTC. Amino acids: CASSSAYEQYV.

This clone has a single count. This chain uses TRBV3-1 (or the pseudogene TRBV3-2) with TRBJ2-5; D remains ambiguous. The CDR3 contains 12 residues. Trimming pared 2 bases from V and 5 bases from J, leaving 6 bases between. Germline loops: CDR1 LGHDT, CDR2 YNNKEL (reference sequence). The CDR3 here is CASSQLEETQYF. The CDR3 DNA follows: TGTGCCAGCAGCCAACTAGAGGAGACCCAGTACTTC.

The chain has TRBV6-5 and TRBJ2-7, with a possible D match to TRBD1 (6 bases). The ends were cut back, 0 bases at V and 1 base at J, with 7 bases in the middle. CDR1 and CDR2 (germline): MNHEY, SVGAGI. The CDR3 runs to 14 residues. Written as DNA, the CDR3 is TGTGCCAGCAGTTACTCACAGGGTTCCTACGAGCAGTACTTC. Amino acids: CASSYSQGSYEQYF.

J is TRBJ2-2 and V is TRBV27; D might be TRBD1 (5 bases). Per germline, CDR1 MNHEY and CDR2 SMNVEV (reference sequence). The V end lost 4 bases, the J end lost 0 bases, and 12 bases lay between the germline ends. This CDR3 is built from 16 residues. CDR3 loop: CASSSRQNANTGELFF. The DNA of the CDR3 is TGTGCCAGCAGTTCTCGACAGAACGCGAACACCGGGGAGCTGTTTTTT.